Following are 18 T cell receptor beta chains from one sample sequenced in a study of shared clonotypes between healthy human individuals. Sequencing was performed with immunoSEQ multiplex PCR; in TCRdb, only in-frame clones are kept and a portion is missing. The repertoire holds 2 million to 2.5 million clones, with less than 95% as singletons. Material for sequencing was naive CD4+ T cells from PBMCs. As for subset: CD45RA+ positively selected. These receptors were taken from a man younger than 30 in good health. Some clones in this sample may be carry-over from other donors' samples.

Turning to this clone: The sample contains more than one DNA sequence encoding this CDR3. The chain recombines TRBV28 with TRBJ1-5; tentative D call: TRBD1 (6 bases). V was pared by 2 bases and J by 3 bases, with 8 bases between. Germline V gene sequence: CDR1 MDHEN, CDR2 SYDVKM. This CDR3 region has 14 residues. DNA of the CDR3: TGTGCCAGCAGTTTAGGGGGCTCCAATCAGCCCCAGCATTTT. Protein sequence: CASSLGGSNQPQHF. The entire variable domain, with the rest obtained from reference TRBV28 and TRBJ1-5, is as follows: DVKVTQSSRYLVKRTGEKVFLECVQDMDHENMFWYRQDPGLGLRLIYFSYDVKMKEKGDIPEGYSVSREKKERFSLILESASTNQTSMYLCASSLGGSNQPQHFGDGTRLSIL.

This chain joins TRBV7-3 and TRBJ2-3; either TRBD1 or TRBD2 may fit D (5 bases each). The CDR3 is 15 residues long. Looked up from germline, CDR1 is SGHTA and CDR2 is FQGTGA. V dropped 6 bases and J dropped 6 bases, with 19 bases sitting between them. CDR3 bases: TGTGCCAGCAGTCCCGAGCCGGGACCACACGATACGCAGTATTTT. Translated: CASSPEPGPHDTQYF.

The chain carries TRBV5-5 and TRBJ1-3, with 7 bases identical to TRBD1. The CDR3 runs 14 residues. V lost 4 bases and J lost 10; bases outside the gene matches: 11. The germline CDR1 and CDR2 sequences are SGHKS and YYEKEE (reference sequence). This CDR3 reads CASSPDRITLTIYF. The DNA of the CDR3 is TGTGCCAGCAGCCCGGACAGGATTACCCTAACCATATATTTT.

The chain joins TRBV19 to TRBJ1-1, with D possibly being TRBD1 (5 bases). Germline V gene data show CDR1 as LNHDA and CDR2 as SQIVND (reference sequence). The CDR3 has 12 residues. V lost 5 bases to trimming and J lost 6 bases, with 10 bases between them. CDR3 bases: TGTGCCAGTAGTTGGGTAGGGGCTGAAGCTTTCTTT. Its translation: CASSWVGAEAFF.

CDR3 DNA sequence: TGTGCCAGCAGCTTAGGCGGCGCAGGTTGGGATACGCAGTATTTT. Its translation is CASSLGGAGWDTQYF. The chain uses TRBV5-4 and TRBJ2-3; D gene ambiguous. V was shortened by 2 bases and J by 6 bases, with 16 bases between the two germline ends. Germline CDR1 SGHNT, CDR2 YYREEE (reference sequence). CDR3 length: 15 residues.

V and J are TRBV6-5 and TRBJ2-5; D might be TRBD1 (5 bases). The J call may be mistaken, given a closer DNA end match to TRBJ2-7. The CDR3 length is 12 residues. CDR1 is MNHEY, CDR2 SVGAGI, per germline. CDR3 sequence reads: CASSLGRGEQYF. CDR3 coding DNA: TGTGCCAGCAGCCTCGGTAGGGGCGAGCAGTACTTC.

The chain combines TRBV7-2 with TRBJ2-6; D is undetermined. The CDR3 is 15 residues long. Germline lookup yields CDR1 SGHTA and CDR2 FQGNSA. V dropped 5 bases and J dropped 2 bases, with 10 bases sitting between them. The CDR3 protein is CASSLRLAGANVLTF. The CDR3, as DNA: TGTGCCAGCAGCCTCAGACTCGCTGGGGCCAACGTCCTGACTTTC.

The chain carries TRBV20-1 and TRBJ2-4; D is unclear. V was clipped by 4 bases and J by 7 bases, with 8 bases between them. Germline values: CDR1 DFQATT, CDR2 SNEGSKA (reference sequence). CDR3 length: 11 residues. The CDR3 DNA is TGCAGTGCTAAGAACCCCAACATTCAGTACTTC. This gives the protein CSAKNPNIQYF.

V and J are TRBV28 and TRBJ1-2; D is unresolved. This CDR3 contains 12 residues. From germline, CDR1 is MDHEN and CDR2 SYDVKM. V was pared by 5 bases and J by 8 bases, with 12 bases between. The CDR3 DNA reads TGTGCCAGCAGTCCCCCTCTCGCGGGCTACACCTTC. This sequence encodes CASSPPLAGYTF.

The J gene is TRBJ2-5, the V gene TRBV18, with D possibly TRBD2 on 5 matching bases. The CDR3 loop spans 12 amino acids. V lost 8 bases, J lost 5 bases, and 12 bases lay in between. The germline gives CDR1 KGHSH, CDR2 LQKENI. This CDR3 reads CASTWSGETQYF. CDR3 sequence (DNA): TGTGCCAGCACCTGGTCGGGGGAGACCCAGTACTTC.

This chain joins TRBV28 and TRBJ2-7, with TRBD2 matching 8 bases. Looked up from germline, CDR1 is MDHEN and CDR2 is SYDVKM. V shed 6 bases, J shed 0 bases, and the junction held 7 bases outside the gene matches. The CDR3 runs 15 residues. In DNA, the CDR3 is TGTGCCAGCAGCCATACTAGCGGCGGCTCCTACGAGCAGTACTTC. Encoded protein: CASSHTSGGSYEQYF.

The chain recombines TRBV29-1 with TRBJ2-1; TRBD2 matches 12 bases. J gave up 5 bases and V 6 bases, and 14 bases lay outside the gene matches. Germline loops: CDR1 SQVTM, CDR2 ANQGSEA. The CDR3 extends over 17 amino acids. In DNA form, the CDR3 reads TGCAGCGTGCGAAGGGGCCGTAGGACTAGCGGGAACAATGAGCAGTTCTTC. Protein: CSVRRGRRTSGNNEQFF.

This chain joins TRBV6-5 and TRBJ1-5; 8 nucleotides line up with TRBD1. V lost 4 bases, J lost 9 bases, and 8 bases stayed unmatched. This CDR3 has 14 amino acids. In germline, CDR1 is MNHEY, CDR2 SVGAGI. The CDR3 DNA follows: TGTGCCAGCAGTTCTCGACAGGGGAATAGGCCCCAGCATTTT. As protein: CASSSRQGNRPQHF.

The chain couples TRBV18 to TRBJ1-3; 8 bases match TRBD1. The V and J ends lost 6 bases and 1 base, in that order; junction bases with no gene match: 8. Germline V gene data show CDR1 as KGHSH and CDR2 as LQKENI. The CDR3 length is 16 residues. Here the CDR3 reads CASSPTGAPSGNTIYF. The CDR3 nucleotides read TGTGCCAGCTCGCCGACAGGGGCCCCTTCTGGAAACACCATATATTTT.

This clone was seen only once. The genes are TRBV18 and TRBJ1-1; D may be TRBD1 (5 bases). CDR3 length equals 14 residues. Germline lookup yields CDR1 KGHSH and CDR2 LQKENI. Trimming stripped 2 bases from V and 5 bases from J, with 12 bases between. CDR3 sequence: CASSPLQGLTEAFF. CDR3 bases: TGTGCCAGCTCACCATTGCAGGGACTGACTGAAGCTTTCTTT.

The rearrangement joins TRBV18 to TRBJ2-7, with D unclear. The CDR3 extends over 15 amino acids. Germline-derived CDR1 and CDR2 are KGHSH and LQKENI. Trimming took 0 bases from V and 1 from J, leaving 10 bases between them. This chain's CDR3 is CASSPPISYSYEQYF. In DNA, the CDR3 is TGTGCCAGCTCACCACCGATCAGTTATTCCTACGAGCAGTACTTC. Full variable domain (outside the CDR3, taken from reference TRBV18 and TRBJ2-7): NAGVMQNPRHLVRRRGQEARLRCSPMKGHSHVYWYRQLPEEGLKFMVYLQKENIIDESGMPKERFSAEFPKEGPSILRIQQVVRGDSAAYFCASSPPISYSYEQYFGPGTRLTVT.

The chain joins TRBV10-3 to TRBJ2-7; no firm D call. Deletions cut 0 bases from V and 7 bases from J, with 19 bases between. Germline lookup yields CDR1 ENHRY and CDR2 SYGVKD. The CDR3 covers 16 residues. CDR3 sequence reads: CAISESYGQTPGEQYF. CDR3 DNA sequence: TGTGCCATCAGTGAGTCGTATGGGCAGACCCCTGGGGAGCAGTACTTC.

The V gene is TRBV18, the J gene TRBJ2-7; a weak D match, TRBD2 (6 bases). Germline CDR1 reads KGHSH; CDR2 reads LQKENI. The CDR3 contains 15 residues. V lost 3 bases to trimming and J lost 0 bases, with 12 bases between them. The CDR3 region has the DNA TGTGCCAGCTCACCGATTCCGACTAGCTCCTACGAGCAGTACTTC. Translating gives CASSPIPTSSYEQYF. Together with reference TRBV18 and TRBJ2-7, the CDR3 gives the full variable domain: NAGVMQNPRHLVRRRGQEARLRCSPMKGHSHVYWYRQLPEEGLKFMVYLQKENIIDESGMPKERFSAEFPKEGPSILRIQQVVRGDSAAYFCASSPIPTSSYEQYFGPGTRLTVT.